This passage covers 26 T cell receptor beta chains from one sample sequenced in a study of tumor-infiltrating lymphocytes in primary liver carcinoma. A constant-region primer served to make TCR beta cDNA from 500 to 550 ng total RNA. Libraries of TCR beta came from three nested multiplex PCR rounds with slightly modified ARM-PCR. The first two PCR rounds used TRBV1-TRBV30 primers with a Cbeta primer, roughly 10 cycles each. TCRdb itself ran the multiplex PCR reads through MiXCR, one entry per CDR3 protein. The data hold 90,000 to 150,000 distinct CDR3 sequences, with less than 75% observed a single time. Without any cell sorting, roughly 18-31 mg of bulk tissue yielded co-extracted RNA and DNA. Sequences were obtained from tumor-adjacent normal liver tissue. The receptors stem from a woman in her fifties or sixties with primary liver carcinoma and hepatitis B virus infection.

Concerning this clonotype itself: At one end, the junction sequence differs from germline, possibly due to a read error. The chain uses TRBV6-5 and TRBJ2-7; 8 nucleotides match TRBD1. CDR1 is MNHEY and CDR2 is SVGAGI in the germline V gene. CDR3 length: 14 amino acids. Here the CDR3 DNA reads TGTGCCAGCTGTTACGGACAGGGAACTTACGAGCAGTACTTC. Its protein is CASCYGQGTYEQYF.

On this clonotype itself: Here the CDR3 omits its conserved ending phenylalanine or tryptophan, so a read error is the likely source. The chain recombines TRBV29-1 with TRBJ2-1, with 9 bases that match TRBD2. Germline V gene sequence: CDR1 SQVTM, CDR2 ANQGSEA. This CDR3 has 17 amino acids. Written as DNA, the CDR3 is TGCAGTGTCCAACCGGCTAGCGGGACGTCCCGAAAGAGTGCGCAGTTCTTG. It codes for CSVQPASGTSRKSAQFL.

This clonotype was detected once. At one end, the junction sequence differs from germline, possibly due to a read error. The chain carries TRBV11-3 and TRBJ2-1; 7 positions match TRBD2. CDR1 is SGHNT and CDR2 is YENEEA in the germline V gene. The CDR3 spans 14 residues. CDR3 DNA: TGTGCTAGCAGCCCCGGTTCGACGTCGGGGGGGCAGTTCTTC. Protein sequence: CASSPGSTSGGQFF.

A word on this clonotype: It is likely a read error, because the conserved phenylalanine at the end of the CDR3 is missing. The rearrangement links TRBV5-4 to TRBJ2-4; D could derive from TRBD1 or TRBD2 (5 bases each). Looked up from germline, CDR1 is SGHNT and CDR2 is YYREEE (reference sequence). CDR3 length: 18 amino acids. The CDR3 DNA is TGTGCCAGCAGCTTACCCGGGAACTCCGCCGGGGCCAAGAACATTCAGTACCTC. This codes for CASSLPGNSAGAKNIQYL.

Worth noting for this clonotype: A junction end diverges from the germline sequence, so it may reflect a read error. DNA for the CDR3: TGTGCCAGCAGGCCGGGACTAGCGGGGTTCACATATACGCAGTATTTT. As protein: CASRPGLAGFTYTQYF. V usage is TRBV2 and J usage is TRBJ2-3, with 13 bases matching TRBD2. The CDR3 is 16 residues long. Germline lookup yields CDR1 SNHLY and CDR2 FYNNEI. The variable domain in full, with the rest retrieved from reference TRBV2 and TRBJ2-3, is EPEVTQTPSHQVTQMGQEVILRCVPISNHLYFYWYRQILGQKVEFLVSFYNNEISEKSEIFDDQFSVERPDGSNFTLKIRSTKLEDSAMYFCASRPGLAGFTYTQYFGPGTRLTVL.

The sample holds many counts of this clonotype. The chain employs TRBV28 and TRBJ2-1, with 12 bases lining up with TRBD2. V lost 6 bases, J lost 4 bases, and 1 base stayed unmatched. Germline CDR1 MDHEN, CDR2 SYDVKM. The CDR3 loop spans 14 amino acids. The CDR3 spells CASRLAGGYNEQFF. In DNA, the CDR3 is TGTGCCAGCAGACTAGCGGGAGGATACAATGAGCAGTTCTTC.

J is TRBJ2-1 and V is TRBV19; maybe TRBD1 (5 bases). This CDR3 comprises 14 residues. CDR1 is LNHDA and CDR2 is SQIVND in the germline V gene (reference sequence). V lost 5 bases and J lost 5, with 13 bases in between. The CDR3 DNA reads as TGTGCCAGTAGTGTGAGCAGGACAAACAATGAGCAGTTCTTC. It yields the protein CASSVSRTNNEQFF.

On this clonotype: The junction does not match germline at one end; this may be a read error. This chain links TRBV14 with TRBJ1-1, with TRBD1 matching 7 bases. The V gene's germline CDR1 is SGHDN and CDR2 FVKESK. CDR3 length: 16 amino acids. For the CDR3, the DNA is TGTGCCAGCAGCCGAGATCAGGGGGATGTGGACACTGCAGCTTTCTTT. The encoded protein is CASSRDQGDVDTAAFF.

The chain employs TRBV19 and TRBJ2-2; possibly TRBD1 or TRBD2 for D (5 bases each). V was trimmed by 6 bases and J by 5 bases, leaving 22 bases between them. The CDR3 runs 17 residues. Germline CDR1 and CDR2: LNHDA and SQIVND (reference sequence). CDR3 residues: CASRRGAGQLGTGELFF. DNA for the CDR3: TGTGCCAGTAGAAGGGGAGCAGGGCAACTGGGGACCGGGGAGCTGTTTTTT. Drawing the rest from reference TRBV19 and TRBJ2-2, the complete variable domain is DGGITQSPKYLFRKEGQNVTLSCEQNLNHDAMYWYRQDPGQGLRLIYYSQIVNDFQKGDIAEGYSVSREKKESFPLTVTSAQKNPTAFYLCASRRGAGQLGTGELFFGEGSRLTVL.

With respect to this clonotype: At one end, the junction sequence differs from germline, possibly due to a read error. CDR3 sequence: CASSTLRGGETQYF. CDR3 nucleotide sequence: TGTGCCAGCAGTACCCTTCGGGGCGGGGAGACCCAGTACTTT. This rearrangement joins TRBV4-2 to TRBJ2-5; D may be TRBD2 (6 bases). The CDR3 length is 14 residues. Germline V CDR1 and CDR2: LGHNA, YNFKEQ.

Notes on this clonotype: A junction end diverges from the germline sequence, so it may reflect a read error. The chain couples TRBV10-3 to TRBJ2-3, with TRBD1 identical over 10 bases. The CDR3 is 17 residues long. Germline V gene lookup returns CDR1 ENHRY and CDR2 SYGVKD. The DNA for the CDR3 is TGTGCCGTCAGCTCAACGGTTGGGACAGGGGGCACAGATACGCAGTATTTT. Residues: CAVSSTVGTGGTDTQYF.

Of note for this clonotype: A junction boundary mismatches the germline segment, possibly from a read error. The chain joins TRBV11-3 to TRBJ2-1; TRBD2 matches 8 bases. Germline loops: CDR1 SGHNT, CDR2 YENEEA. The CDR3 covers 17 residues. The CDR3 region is CAGSIGRGGWGVDEQFF. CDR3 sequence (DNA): TGTGCCGGCAGCATAGGTCGGGGGGGGTGGGGTGTCGATGAGCAGTTCTTC. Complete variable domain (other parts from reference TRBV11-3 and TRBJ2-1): EAGVVQSPRYKIIEKKQPVAFWCNPISGHNTLYWYLQNLGQGPELLIRYENEEAVDDSQLPKDRFSAERLKGVDSTLKIQPAELGDSAVYLCAGSIGRGGWGVDEQFFGPGTRLTVL.

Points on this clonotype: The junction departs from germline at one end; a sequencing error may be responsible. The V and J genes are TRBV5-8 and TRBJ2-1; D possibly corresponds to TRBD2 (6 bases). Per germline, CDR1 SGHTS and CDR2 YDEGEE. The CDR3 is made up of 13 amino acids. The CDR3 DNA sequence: TGTGCCAGCACCTTGGACGGGGGCAATGAGCAGTTCTTC. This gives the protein CASTLDGGNEQFF.

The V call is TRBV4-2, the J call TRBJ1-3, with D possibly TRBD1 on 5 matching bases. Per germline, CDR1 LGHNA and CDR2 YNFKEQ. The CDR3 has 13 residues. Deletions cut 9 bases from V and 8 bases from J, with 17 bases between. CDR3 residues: CARGYPQGDTIYF. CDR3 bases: TGTGCCAGGGGCTACCCGCAGGGCGACACCATATATTTT.

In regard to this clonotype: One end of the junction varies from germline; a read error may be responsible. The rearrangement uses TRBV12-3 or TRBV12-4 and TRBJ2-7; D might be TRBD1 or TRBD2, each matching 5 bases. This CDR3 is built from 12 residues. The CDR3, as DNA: TGTGCCAGCAGCTCGCAGGGAGACGAGCACTACTTC. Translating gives CASSSQGDEHYF.

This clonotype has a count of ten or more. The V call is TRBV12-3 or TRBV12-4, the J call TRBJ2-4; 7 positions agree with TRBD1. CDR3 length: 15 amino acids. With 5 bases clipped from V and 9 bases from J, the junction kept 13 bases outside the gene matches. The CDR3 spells CASSRQTGIGVIQYF. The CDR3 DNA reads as TGTGCCAGCAGTCGTCAGACAGGGATAGGGGTCATTCAGTACTTC.

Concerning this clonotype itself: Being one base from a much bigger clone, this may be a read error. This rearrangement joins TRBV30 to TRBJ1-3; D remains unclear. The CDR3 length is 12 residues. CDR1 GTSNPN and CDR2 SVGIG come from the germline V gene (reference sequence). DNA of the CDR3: TGTACCTGGAGTGACCCGGGAAACACCATATATTTT. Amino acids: CTWSDPGNTIYF.

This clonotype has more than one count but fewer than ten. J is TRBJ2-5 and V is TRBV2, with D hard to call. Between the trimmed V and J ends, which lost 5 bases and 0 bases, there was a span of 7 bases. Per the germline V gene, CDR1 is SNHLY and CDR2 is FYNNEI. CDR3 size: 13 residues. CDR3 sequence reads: CASSLANQETQYF. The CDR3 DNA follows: TGTGCCAGCAGTTTGGCAAACCAAGAGACCCAGTACTTC.

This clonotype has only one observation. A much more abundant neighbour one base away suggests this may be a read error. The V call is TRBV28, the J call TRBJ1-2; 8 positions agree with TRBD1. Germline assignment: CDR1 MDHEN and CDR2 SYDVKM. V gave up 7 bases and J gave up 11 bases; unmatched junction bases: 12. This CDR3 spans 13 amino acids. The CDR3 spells CASTDQQDRVYTF. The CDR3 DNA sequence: TGTGCCAGCACCGATCAGCAGGACAGGGTATACACCTTC.

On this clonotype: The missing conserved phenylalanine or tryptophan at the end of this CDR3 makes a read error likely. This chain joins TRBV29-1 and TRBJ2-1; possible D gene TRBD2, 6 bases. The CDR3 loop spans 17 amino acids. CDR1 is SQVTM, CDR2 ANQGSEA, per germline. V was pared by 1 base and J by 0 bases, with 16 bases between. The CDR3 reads CSVEGVCGKSSYNEQFL. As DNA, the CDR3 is TGCAGCGTTGAAGGTGTCTGCGGGAAGAGCTCCTACAATGAGCAGTTCCTC.

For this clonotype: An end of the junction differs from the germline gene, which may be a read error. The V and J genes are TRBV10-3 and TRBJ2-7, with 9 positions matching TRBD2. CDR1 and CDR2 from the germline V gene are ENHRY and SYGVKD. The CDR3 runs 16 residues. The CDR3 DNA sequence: TGTGCTATCAGTACCAAACTGGGGCTAGCGGGAAACGAGCAGTACTTC. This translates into CAISTKLGLAGNEQYF.

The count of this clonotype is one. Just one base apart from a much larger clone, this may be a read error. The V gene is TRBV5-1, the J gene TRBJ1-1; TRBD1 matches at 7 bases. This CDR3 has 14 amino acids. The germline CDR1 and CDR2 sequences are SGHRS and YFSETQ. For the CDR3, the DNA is TGCGCCAGCAGCAGCTCGACAGGGATCACTGAAGTTTTCTTT. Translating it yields CASSSSTGITEVFF. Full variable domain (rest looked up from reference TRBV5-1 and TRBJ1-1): KAGVTQTPRYLIKTRGQQVTLSCSPISGHRSVSWYQQTPGQGLQFLFEYFSETQRNKGNFPGRFSGRQFSNSRSEMNVSTLELGDSALYLCASSSSTGITEVFFGQGTRLTVV.

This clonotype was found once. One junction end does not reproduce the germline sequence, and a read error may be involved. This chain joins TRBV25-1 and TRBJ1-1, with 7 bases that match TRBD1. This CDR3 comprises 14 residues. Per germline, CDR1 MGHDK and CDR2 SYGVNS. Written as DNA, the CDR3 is TGTGTCAGCACAGGGACAGTTGCGAACACTGAAGCTTTCTTT. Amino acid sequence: CVSTGTVANTEAFF.

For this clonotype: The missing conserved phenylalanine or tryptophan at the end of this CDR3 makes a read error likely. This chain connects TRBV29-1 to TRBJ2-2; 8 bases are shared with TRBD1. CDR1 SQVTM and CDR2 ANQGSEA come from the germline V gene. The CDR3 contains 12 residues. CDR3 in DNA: TGCAGTGGCGGACAGGGTGCCGGGGAGCTGTTTCTT. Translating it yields CSGGQGAGELFL.

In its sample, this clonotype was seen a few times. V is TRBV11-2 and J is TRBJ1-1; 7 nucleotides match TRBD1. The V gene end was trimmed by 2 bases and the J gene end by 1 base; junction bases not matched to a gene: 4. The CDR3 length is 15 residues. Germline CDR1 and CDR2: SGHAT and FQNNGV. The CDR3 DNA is TGTGCCAGCAGCTTACTAGGGACAGAGAACACTGAAGCTTTCTTT. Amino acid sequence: CASSLLGTENTEAFF. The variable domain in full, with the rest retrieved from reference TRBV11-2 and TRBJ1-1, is EAGVAQSPRYKIIEKRQSVAFWCNPISGHATLYWYQQILGQGPKLLIQFQNNGVVDDSQLPKDRFSAERLKGVDSTLKIQPAKLEDSAVYLCASSLLGTENTEAFFGQGTRLTVV.

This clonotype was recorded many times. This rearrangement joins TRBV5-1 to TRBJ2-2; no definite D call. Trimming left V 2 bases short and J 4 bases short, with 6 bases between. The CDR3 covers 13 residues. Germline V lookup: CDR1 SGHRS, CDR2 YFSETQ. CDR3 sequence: CASSLQSTGELFF. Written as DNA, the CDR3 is TGCGCCAGCAGCTTACAGAGCACCGGGGAGCTGTTTTTT.